This entry describes one TCR beta chain. The data originate from a study of control samples from healthy donors and cancer patients. Generated by immunoSEQ multiplex PCR, the TCRdb table keeps only in-frame clones and is missing some. The profile covers 100,000 to 150,000 clones, with around 92% appearing a single time and roughly 2.1% taken by the ten largest. In germline, CDR1 is SGHNT, CDR2 YENEEA. V gave up 5 bases and J gave up 7 bases, with 9 bases separating them. This CDR3 has 12 amino acids. The sequence was obtained from a woman in her forties or fifties in good health. What was sequenced was blood. V gene TRBV11-3 combines with J gene TRBJ2-1; D unresolved. The CDR3 region has the DNA TGTGCCAGCAGCACCTTGTCAAATGAGCAGTTCTTC. It translates to CASSTLSNEQFF.